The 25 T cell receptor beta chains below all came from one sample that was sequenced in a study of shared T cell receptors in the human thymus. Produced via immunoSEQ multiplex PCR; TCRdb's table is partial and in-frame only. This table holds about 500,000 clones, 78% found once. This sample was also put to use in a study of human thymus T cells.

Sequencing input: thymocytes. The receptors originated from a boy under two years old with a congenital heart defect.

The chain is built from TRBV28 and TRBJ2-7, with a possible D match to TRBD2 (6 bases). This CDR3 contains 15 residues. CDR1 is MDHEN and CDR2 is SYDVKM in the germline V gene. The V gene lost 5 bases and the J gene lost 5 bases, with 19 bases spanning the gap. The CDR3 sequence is CASSTRAGSSHEQYF. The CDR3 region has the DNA TGTGCCAGCAGTACCCGGGCGGGGAGTTCCCACGAGCAGTACTTC.

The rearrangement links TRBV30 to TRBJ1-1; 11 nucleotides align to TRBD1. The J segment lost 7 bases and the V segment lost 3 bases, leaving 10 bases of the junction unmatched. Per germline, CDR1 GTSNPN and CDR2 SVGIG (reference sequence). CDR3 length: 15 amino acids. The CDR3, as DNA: TGTGCCTGGAGGTCCCCTCGGGACAGGGGGAGTGAAGCTTTCTTT. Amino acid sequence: CAWRSPRDRGSEAFF.

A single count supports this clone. CDR3 DNA: TGTGCCAGCAGTTCGGGACTCCTCTCCTACGAGCAGTACTTC. Translating it yields CASSSGLLSYEQYF. V gene TRBV7-9 combines with J gene TRBJ2-7; D possibly corresponds to TRBD2 (6 bases). Germline loops: CDR1 SEHNR, CDR2 FQNEAQ (reference sequence). CDR3 length equals 14 residues. Trimming removed 6 bases at V and 0 bases at J, with 12 bases between. Looking up the rest from reference TRBV7-9 and TRBJ2-7 gives the full variable domain: DTGVSQNPRHKITKRGQNVTFRCDPISEHNRLYWYRQTLGQGPEFLTYFQNEAQLEKSRLLSDRFSAERPKGSFSTLEIQRTEQGDSAMYLCASSSGLLSYEQYFGPGTRLTVT.

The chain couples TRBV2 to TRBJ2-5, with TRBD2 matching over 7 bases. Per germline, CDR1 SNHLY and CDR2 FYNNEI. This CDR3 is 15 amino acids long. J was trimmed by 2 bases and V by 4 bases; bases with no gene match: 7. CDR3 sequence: CASSGKEREQETQYF. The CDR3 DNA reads TGTGCCAGCAGTGGGAAGGAGCGGGAACAAGAGACCCAGTACTTC.

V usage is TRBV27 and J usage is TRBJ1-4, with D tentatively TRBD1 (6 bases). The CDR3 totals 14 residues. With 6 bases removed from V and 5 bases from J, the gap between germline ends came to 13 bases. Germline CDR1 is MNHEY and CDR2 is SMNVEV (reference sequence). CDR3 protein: CASRPGRGNEKLFF. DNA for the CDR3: TGTGCCAGCAGACCCGGCAGGGGAAATGAAAAACTGTTTTTT. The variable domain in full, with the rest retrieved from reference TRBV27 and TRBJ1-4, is EAQVTQNPRYLITVTGKKLTVTCSQNMNHEYMSWYRQDPGLGLRQIYYSMNVEVTDKGDVPEGYKVSRKEKRNFPLILESPSPNQTSLYFCASRPGRGNEKLFFGSGTQLSVL.

In DNA form, the CDR3 reads TGTGCCAGCAGTGAAGTCCCCCCAGGGGGCCAGATCACCGGGGAGCTGTTTTTT. It is translated as CASSEVPPGGQITGELFF. This chain uses TRBV6-1 with TRBJ2-2; TRBD1 matches at 8 bases. The CDR3 sequence is 18 residues long. Germline V gene data show CDR1 as MNHNS and CDR2 as SASEGT. Germline trimming cut 1 base from V and 4 bases from J; bases unmatched to any gene: 11.

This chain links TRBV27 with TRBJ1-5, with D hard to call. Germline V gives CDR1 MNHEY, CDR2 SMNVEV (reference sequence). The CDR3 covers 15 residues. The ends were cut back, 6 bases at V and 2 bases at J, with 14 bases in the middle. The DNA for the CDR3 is TGTGCCAGCAGCTCGGGTGGGAGGGGCAATCAGCCCCAGCATTTT. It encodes CASSSGGRGNQPQHF.

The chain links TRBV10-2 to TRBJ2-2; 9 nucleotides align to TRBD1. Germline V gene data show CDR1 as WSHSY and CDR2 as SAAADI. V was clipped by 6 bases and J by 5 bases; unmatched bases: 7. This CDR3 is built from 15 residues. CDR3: CASRATGGWTGELFF. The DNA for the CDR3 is TGCGCCAGCAGGGCCACAGGGGGCTGGACCGGGGAGCTGTTTTTT.

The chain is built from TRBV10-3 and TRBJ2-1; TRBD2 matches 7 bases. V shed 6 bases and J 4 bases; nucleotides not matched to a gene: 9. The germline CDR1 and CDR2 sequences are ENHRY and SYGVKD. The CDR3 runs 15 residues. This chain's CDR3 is CAIRGSGTTYNEQFF. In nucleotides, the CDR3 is TGTGCCATCAGGGGATCCGGGACTACTTACAATGAGCAGTTCTTC.

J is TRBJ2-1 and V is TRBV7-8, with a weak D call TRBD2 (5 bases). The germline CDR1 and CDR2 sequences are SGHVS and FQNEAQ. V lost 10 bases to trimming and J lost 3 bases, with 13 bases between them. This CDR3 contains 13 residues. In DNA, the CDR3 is TGTGCCACCCGCGGGCCTAACTACAATGAGCAGTTCTTC. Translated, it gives CATRGPNYNEQFF.

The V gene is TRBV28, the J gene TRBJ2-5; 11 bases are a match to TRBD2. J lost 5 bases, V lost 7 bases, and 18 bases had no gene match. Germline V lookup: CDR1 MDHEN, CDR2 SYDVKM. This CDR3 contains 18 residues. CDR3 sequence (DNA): TGTGCCAGCATCTCCCACTCCCCGGCTAGCGGGAGGAGGGAGACCCAGTACTTC. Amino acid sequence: CASISHSPASGRRETQYF.

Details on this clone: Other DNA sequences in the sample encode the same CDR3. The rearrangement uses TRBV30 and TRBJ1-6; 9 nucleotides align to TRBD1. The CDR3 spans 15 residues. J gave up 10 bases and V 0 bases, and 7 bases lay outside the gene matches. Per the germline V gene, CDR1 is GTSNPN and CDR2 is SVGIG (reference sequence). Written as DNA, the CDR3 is TGTGCCTGGAGTGTAGGGGACAGGGCCTCATCACCCCTCCACTTT. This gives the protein CAWSVGDRASSPLHF.

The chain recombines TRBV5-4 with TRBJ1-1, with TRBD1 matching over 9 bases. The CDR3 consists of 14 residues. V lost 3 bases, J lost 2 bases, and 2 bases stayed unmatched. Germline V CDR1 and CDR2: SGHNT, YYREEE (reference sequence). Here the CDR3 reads CASSCTGGNTEAFF. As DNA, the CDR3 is TGTGCCAGCAGCTGTACAGGGGGCAACACTGAAGCTTTCTTT. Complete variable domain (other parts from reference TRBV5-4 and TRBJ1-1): ETGVTQSPTHLIKTRGQQVTLRCSSQSGHNTVSWYQQALGQGPQFIFQYYREEENGRGNFPPRFSGLQFPNYSSELNVNALELDDSALYLCASSCTGGNTEAFFGQGTRLTVV.

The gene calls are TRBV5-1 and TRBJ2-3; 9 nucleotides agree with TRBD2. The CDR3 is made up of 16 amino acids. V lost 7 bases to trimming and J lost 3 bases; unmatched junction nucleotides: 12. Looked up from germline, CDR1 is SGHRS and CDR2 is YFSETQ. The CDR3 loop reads CASGPGTSYRTDTQYF. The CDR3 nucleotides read TGCGCCAGCGGCCCCGGGACTAGCTATAGGACAGATACGCAGTATTTT.

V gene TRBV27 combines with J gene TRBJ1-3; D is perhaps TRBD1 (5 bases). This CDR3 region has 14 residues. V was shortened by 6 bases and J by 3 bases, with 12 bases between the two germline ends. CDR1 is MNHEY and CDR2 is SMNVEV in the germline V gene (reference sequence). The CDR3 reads CASRPPRDGNTIYF. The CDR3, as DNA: TGTGCCAGCAGGCCTCCCAGGGATGGAAACACCATATATTTT.

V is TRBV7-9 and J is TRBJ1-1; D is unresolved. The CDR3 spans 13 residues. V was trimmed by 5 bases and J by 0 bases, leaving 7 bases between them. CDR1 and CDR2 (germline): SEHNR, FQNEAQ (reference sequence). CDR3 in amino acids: CASSLTVNTEAFF. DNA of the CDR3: TGTGCCAGCAGCCTAACCGTGAACACTGAAGCTTTCTTT. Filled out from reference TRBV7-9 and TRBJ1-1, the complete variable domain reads DTGVSQNPRHKITKRGQNVTFRCDPISEHNRLYWYRQTLGQGPEFLTYFQNEAQLEKSRLLSDRFSAERPKGSFSTLEIQRTEQGDSAMYLCASSLTVNTEAFFGQGTRLTVV.

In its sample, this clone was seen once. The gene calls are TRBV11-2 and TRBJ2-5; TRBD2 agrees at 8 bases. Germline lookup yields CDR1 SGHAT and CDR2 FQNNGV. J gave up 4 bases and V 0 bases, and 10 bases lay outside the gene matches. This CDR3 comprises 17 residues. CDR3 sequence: CASSLDGVGRAGETQYF. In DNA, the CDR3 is TGTGCCAGCAGCTTAGATGGGGTCGGGAGGGCGGGAGAGACCCAGTACTTC.

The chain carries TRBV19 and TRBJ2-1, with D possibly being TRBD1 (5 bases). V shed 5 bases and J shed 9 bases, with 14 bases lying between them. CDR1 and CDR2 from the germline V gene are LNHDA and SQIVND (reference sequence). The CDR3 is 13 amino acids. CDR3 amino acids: CASSPHPRGEQFF. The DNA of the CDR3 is TGTGCCAGTAGTCCACACCCTAGGGGTGAGCAGTTCTTC.

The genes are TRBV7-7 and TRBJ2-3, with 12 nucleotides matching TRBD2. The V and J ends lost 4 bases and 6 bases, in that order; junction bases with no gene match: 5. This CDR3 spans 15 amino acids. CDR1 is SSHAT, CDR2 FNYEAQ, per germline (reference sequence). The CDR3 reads CASSSRLAGADTQYF. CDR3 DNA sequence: TGTGCCAGCAGCTCTAGACTAGCGGGAGCTGATACGCAGTATTTT.

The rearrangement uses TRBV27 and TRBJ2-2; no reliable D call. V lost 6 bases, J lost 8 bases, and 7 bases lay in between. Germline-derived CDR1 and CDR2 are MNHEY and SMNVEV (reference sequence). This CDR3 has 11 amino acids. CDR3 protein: CASSAGGELFF. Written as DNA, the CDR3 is TGTGCCAGCAGCGCCGGGGGGGAGCTGTTTTTT.

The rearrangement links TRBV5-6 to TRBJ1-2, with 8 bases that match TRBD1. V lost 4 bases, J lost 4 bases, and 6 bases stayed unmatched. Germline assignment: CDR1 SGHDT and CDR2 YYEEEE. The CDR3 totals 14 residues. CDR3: CASSPGQATYGYTF. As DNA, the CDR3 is TGTGCCAGCAGCCCGGGACAGGCTACCTATGGCTACACCTTC.

CDR3 protein: CASSDPSRQYF. CDR3 DNA: TGTGCCAGCAGTGACCCTAGCCGGCAGTACTTC. The chain uses TRBV2 and TRBJ2-7, with D maybe TRBD2 (5 bases). Trimming took off 3 bases at V and 9 bases at J, with 9 bases between the two ends. Germline V gene sequence: CDR1 SNHLY, CDR2 FYNNEI. The CDR3 is made up of 11 amino acids.

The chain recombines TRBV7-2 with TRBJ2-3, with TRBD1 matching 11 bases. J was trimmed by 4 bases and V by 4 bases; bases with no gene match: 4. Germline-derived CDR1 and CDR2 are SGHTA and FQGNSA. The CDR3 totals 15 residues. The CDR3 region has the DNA TGTGCCAGCAGCTCCACGGACAGGGGGCCAGATACGCAGTATTTT. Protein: CASSSTDRGPDTQYF.

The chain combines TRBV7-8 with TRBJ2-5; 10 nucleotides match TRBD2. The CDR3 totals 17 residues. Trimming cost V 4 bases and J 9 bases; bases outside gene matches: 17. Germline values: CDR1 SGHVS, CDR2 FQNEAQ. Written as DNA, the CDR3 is TGTGCCAGCAGCTCTGGACGCCGGACTAGCGGCCTTAGGGCCCAGTACTTC. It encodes CASSSGRRTSGLRAQYF.

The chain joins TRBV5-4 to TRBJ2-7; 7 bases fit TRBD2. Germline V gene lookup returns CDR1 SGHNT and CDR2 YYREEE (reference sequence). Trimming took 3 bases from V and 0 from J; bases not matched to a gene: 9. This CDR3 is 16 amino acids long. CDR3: CASSSGGGRASYEQYF. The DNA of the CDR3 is TGTGCCAGCAGCTCCGGTGGAGGGAGGGCCTCCTACGAGCAGTACTTC.